This T cell receptor (beta chain) was recovered during a study of T cells in Graves' hyperthyroidism and ophthalmopathy. Amplified TCR beta CDR3 regions came from RNA transcripts. TCR CDR3 regions were first amplified by RT-PCR with HTBI primers. One entry per CDR3 protein, called by TCRdb with MiXCR from the multiplex PCR reads. The data contain a few hundred thousand distinct CDR3 sequences, approximately 14% of them singletons. It was uncontrolled infection, other autoimmune disease, pregnancy or lactation that excluded patients. Thyroid ultrasound and orbital computed tomography, with clinical symptoms and serum thyroxine and TRAb, informed diagnoses. Looked up from germline, CDR1 is SEHNR and CDR2 is FQNEAQ (reference sequence). After removal of 6 bases from V and 4 bases from J, the junction contained 11 bases not matched to a gene. There are 15 residues in the CDR3.

The sample consisted of blood. The sequence came from a woman between 18 and 30 years old with Graves' hyperthyroidism that later progressed to Graves' ophthalmopathy. The chain links TRBV7-9 to TRBJ2-7; 8 nucleotides agree with TRBD2. For the CDR3, the DNA is TGTGCCAGCAGTAAGGGAACTAGCGGCCGTTACGAGCAGTACTTC. It is translated as CASSKGTSGRYEQYF.